The 30 T cell receptor beta chains reported below all come from one sample, sequenced in a study of metastatic and nonmetastatic thyroid tumors. Using MiXCR, TCRdb re-called clones from the PCR reads. In the table there are about 15,000 clones, roughly a fifth of which are singletons. Patients were all untreated before their thyroid surgery. The sample was blood. All receptors come from a female donor with papillary thyroid cancer or a benign thyroid nodule (not recorded which). Some clones in this sample may be carry-over from other donors' samples.

By its share, this clone is medium-sized. V is TRBV2 and J is TRBJ2-1; D might be TRBD2 (6 bases). V was shortened by 4 bases and J by 4 bases, with 11 bases between the two germline ends. Germline lookup yields CDR1 SNHLY and CDR2 FYNNEI. CDR3 length: 14 amino acids. For the CDR3, the DNA is TGTGCCAGCAGTGTGTCTAGCGTTTACAATGAGCAGTTCTTC. It is translated as CASSVSSVYNEQFF.

This clone has at least ten counts. This chain uses TRBV20-1 with TRBJ1-6; 8 nucleotides match TRBD1. From germline, CDR1 is DFQATT and CDR2 SNEGSKA (reference sequence). V lost 8 bases to trimming and J lost 0 bases; unmatched junction nucleotides: 9. CDR3 length: 16 residues. The CDR3 reads CSSDRAGSSYNSPLHF. CDR3 coding DNA: TGCAGTTCGGACAGGGCTGGGAGCTCCTATAATTCACCCCTCCACTTT.

Concerning this clone itself: The conserved closing phenylalanine or tryptophan is absent in this CDR3, likely reflecting a read error. Because the CDR3's place on the DNA is in doubt, the DNA is left out and the CDR3 is given as listed by TCRdb. The chain couples TRBV6-1 to TRBJ2-3. Germline CDR1 is MNHNS and CDR2 is SASEGT. The CDR3 extends over 13 residues, inclusive of both ends. CDR3 loop: CASSACRSDTQFC.

In its sample, this clone ranks as medium-sized. This chain links TRBV24-1 with TRBJ2-5; possibly TRBD1 or TRBD2 for D (5 bases each). V was cut by 3 bases and J by 2 bases, with 15 bases left in between. CDR3 length equals 16 residues. CDR1 KGHDR and CDR2 SFDVKD come from the germline V gene. The CDR3: CATSDTQEAKQETQYF. The CDR3 bases are TGTGCCACCAGTGATACACAGGAGGCAAAACAAGAGACCCAGTACTTC.

The table lists this clone with many counts. This sequence may be a read error, since a much larger clone differs from it by one base. V and J are TRBV5-6 and TRBJ2-5; no reliable D call. Germline V CDR1 and CDR2: SGHDT, YYEEEE. The CDR3 runs 13 residues. CDR3 bases: TGTGCCAGCAGCTTGGTTACCCAAGAGGCCCAGTACTTC. Translated: CASSLVTQEAQYF.

The CDR3, as DNA: TGCAGTGCTCTAGCGGTAGAGGGGCTGGGGACACAGTACTTC. Translating it yields CSALAVEGLGTQYF. This chain links TRBV20-1 with TRBJ2-5, with D possibly matching TRBD2 (7 bases). Germline V gene lookup returns CDR1 DFQATT and CDR2 SNEGSKA (reference sequence). The germline V and J ends were trimmed by 5 bases and 11 bases, with 24 bases remaining between them. The length of the CDR3 is 14 residues.

By its share, this clone is medium-sized (0.01 to 0.1%). The chain is built from TRBV6-5 and TRBJ2-7; D could derive from TRBD1 or TRBD2 (5 bases each). Germline V CDR1 and CDR2: MNHEY, SVGAGI. With 0 bases removed from V and 4 bases from J, the gap between germline ends came to 10 bases. The CDR3 contains 14 residues. The CDR3 here is CASSYSGAGYEQYF. CDR3 DNA sequence: TGTGCCAGCAGTTACTCAGGGGCGGGTTACGAGCAGTACTTC.

This clone showed up just once. The chain's CDR3 is CSRGQDSYGYTF. The CDR3 nucleotides read TGCTCCCGCGGACAGGACAGCTATGGCTACACCTTC. The rearrangement uses TRBV20-1 and TRBJ1-2; TRBD1 aligns across 7 bases. The CDR3 extends over 12 amino acids. Germline CDR1 is DFQATT and CDR2 is SNEGSKA (reference sequence).

V usage is TRBV6-1 and J usage is TRBJ1-1; no reliable D call. In germline, CDR1 is MNHNS, CDR2 SASEGT. Trimming pared 7 bases from V and 4 bases from J, leaving 16 bases between. This CDR3 contains 14 residues. The CDR3 reads CASTPGLGSTEAFF. The DNA for the CDR3 is TGTGCCAGCACCCCAGGTTTAGGGAGCACTGAAGCTTTCTTT.

The genes are TRBV9 and TRBJ1-6; D is undetermined. Germline CDR1 is SGDLS and CDR2 is YYNGEE. The CDR3 runs to 14 residues. Trimming cost V 0 bases and J 8 bases, with 9 bases left between them. The CDR3 DNA follows: TGTGCCAGCAGCGTAGAATGGGCGGATTCACCCCTCCACTTT. It specifies CASSVEWADSPLHF.

This clone was detected many times. The chain combines TRBV11-2 with TRBJ2-7; 10 nucleotides match TRBD2. Germline V lookup: CDR1 SGHAT, CDR2 FQNNGV. The CDR3 is made up of 17 amino acids. V lost 0 bases to trimming and J lost 4 bases; unmatched junction nucleotides: 9. The CDR3 is CASSLDPPSGSAYEQYF. The CDR3 DNA follows: TGTGCCAGCAGCTTAGATCCCCCTAGCGGGAGTGCGTACGAGCAGTACTTC. Combining the CDR3 with reference TRBV11-2 and TRBJ2-7 gives the whole variable domain EAGVAQSPRYKIIEKRQSVAFWCNPISGHATLYWYQQILGQGPKLLIQFQNNGVVDDSQLPKDRFSAERLKGVDSTLKIQPAKLEDSAVYLCASSLDPPSGSAYEQYFGPGTRLTVT.

This clone was seen only a few times. The chain links TRBV15 to TRBJ1-6; a possible D gene is TRBD1 (5 bases). Trimming removed 8 bases from V and 5 bases from J, with 22 bases in between. This CDR3 is 17 amino acids long. Looked up from germline, CDR1 is LNHNV and CDR2 is YYDKDF (reference sequence). The CDR3 bases are TGTGCCACCCGCATCGGGAAGTCCGGGACTAATAATTCACCCCTCCACTTT. Encoded protein: CATRIGKSGTNNSPLHF.

The gene calls are TRBV5-1 and TRBJ2-3; D is perhaps TRBD1 (6 bases). Between the trimmed V and J ends, which lost 2 bases and 0 bases, there was a span of 10 bases. The CDR3 extends over 15 amino acids. Germline V gene lookup returns CDR1 SGHRS and CDR2 YFSETQ. This CDR3 reads CASSLQGTSTDTQYF. The CDR3 DNA reads TGCGCCAGCAGCTTACAGGGTACTAGCACAGATACGCAGTATTTT.

This clone is labeled as medium-sized. DNA for the CDR3: TGTGCCAGCACCGAACCGGGACTAGCTGCTGAGCAGTTCTTC. This gives the protein CASTEPGLAAEQFF. This chain uses TRBV6-2 or TRBV6-3 with TRBJ2-1; 9 bases agree with TRBD2. Per the germline V gene, CDR1 is MNHEY and CDR2 is SVGEGT. CDR3 size: 14 residues. V lost 7 bases to trimming and J lost 9 bases; unmatched junction nucleotides: 10.

A word on this clone: Sequence at one end of the junction differs from germline and may be a read error. This chain uses TRBV11-1 with TRBJ2-7; the D call may be TRBD1 or TRBD2 (7 bases each). Germline CDR1 is SGHAT and CDR2 is FQDESV (reference sequence). The CDR3 contains 17 residues. Here the CDR3 DNA reads TGTGCCGGCAGCGCGACCAGAGGGGAGGGGGCGTATTACGAGCAGTACTTC. It encodes CAGSATRGEGAYYEQYF. The variable domain in full, completed from reference TRBV11-1 and TRBJ2-7, reads EAEVAQSPRYKITEKSQAVAFWCDPISGHATLYWYRQILGQGPELLVQFQDESVVDDSQLPKDRFSAERLKGVDSTLKIQPAELGDSAMYLCAGSATRGEGAYYEQYFGPGTRLTVT.

This clone was seen just once. Written as DNA, the CDR3 is TGTGCCACCAGTGACCGAAAGCGGGGGACCTACCAAGAGACCCAGTACTTC. This gives the protein CATSDRKRGTYQETQYF. This rearrangement joins TRBV24-1 to TRBJ2-5, with TRBD2 identical over 8 bases. The CDR3 loop spans 17 amino acids. V shed 4 bases and J 0 bases; nucleotides not matched to a gene: 9. Germline V lookup: CDR1 KGHDR, CDR2 SFDVKD.

This clone is labeled medium-sized. The rearrangement uses TRBV6-2 or TRBV6-3 and TRBJ2-7; TRBD1 aligns across 8 bases. Germline CDR1 reads MNHEY; CDR2 reads SVGEGT. Losses at the gene ends were 6 bases for V and 2 bases for J; bases not matched to a gene: 6. This CDR3 has 14 amino acids. The CDR3 coding sequence is TGTGCCAGCAGCAGGGGGGACAGGACCTACGAGCAGTACTTC. This codes for CASSRGDRTYEQYF.

This clone appeared many times. The rearrangement uses TRBV5-1 and TRBJ1-4, with D possibly matching TRBD1 (5 bases). Per the germline V gene, CDR1 is SGHRS and CDR2 is YFSETQ. This CDR3 has 13 residues. V shed 5 bases and J shed 6 bases, with 11 bases lying between them. The CDR3: CASSTLQDEKLFF. The CDR3 DNA follows: TGCGCCAGCAGTACGTTACAGGATGAAAAACTGTTTTTT.

By sample share, this clone is medium-sized. The chain has TRBV10-1 and TRBJ2-7; 10 bases fit TRBD2. The CDR3 extends over 18 amino acids. Looked up from germline, CDR1 is WNHNN and CDR2 is SYGVQD (reference sequence). The J segment lost 6 bases and the V segment lost 2 bases, leaving 16 bases of the junction unmatched. CDR3 in amino acids: CASSEGRTSGVRGREQYF. As DNA, the CDR3 is TGCGCCAGCAGTGAGGGCAGGACTAGCGGAGTCAGGGGTCGCGAGCAGTACTTC.

This clone was observed at least ten times. This chain joins TRBV10-3 and TRBJ2-1, with 9 positions matching TRBD2. The germline V gene has CDR1 ENHRY and CDR2 SYGVKD. Germline trimming cut 2 bases from V and 7 bases from J; bases unmatched to any gene: 3. This CDR3 spans 14 amino acids. The CDR3 sequence is CAISEQREDNEQFF. The DNA for the CDR3 is TGTGCCATCAGTGAGCAGCGGGAGGATAATGAGCAGTTCTTC.

The V call is TRBV20-1, the J call TRBJ2-2, with unresolved D. Germline V gives CDR1 DFQATT, CDR2 SNEGSKA (reference sequence). The germline V and J ends were trimmed by 0 bases and 8 bases, with 16 bases remaining between them. The CDR3 contains 15 residues. The CDR3 sequence: CSARDSTDREGELFF. The CDR3, as DNA: TGCAGTGCTAGAGATAGTACAGACCGAGAAGGGGAGCTGTTTTTT.

This chain joins TRBV28 and TRBJ2-5; no definite D call. V shed 6 bases and J shed 5 bases, with 10 bases lying between them. From germline, CDR1 is MDHEN and CDR2 SYDVKM. The CDR3 sequence is 12 residues long. CDR3 amino acids: CASSLYLETQYF. The CDR3 nucleotides read TGTGCCAGCAGCTTGTATTTGGAGACCCAGTACTTC.

This clone was detected ten times or more. J is TRBJ2-3 and V is TRBV7-9; a weak D match, TRBD2 (5 bases). V was pared by 1 base and J by 2 bases, with 10 bases between. This CDR3 comprises 15 residues. Per germline, CDR1 SEHNR and CDR2 FQNEAQ (reference sequence). The CDR3 DNA follows: TGTGCCAGCAGCTTAGTACTAGTTCACACAGATACGCAGTATTTT. Translating it yields CASSLVLVHTDTQYF.

The sample holds many counts of this clone. It may be a read error: a sequence one base away is much more abundant. The chain joins TRBV28 to TRBJ1-1; possibly TRBD1 for D (6 bases). The V end was cut by 3 bases, the J end by 7 bases, with 15 bases between. Per the germline V gene, CDR1 is MDHEN and CDR2 is SYDVKM. The CDR3 sequence is 14 residues long. CDR3 coding DNA: TGTGCCAGCAGTTTTGCGTCCCCGGACAGTGAAGCTTTCTTT. This sequence encodes CASSFASPDSEAFF.

The chain has TRBV4-1 and TRBJ2-5; D is perhaps TRBD2 (6 bases). The CDR3 runs 16 residues. The V end was cut by 1 base, the J end by 8 bases, with 20 bases between. The germline CDR1 and CDR2 sequences are MGHRA and YSYEKL. This chain's CDR3 is CASSQVAGTRQYTQYF. DNA for the CDR3: TGCGCCAGCAGCCAAGTGGCGGGAACACGACAATATACCCAGTACTTC.

This clone was seen ten or more times. V usage is TRBV5-1 and J usage is TRBJ2-3; no firm D call. Trimming cost V 4 bases and J 5 bases, with 11 bases left between them. CDR1 and CDR2 from the germline V gene are SGHRS and YFSETQ. This CDR3 contains 13 residues. The CDR3 is CASSIRPEDTQYF. As DNA, the CDR3 is TGCGCCAGCAGCATCCGACCGGAAGATACGCAGTATTTT.

This clone is labeled as medium-sized. The chain links TRBV2 to TRBJ2-7; 8 positions agree with TRBD2. The germline CDR1 and CDR2 sequences are SNHLY and FYNNEI. Trimming cost V 4 bases and J 1 base; bases outside gene matches: 6. This CDR3 region has 15 residues. CDR3 protein: CASSVGTSGSYEQYF. The CDR3 bases are TGTGCCAGCAGTGTGGGCACTAGCGGTTCCTACGAGCAGTACTTC.

This clone has a count of ten or more. J is TRBJ2-7 and V is TRBV2, with a weak D call TRBD2 (7 bases). Per germline, CDR1 SNHLY and CDR2 FYNNEI. V was clipped by 8 bases and J by 5 bases, with 19 bases between them. This CDR3 has 14 amino acids. The CDR3 sequence: CASLPRGGINEQYF. The CDR3 nucleotides read TGTGCCAGCCTCCCGAGGGGGGGGATCAACGAGCAGTACTTC.

In the case of this clone: Compared with germline, one end of the junction differs, possibly owing to a read error. V is TRBV5-1 and J is TRBJ2-1; D perhaps matches TRBD1 (5 bases). This CDR3 contains 16 residues. Germline-derived CDR1 and CDR2 are SGHRS and YFSETQ. The CDR3 sequence is CASSGRVLSSYNDQFF. DNA of the CDR3: TGCGCCAGCAGCGGCAGGGTCCTGAGTTCCTACAATGATCAGTTCTTC.

In regard to this clone: The missing conserved phenylalanine or tryptophan at the end of this CDR3 makes a read error likely. The chain carries TRBV6-1 and TRBJ1-2, with TRBD1 matching 10 bases. Germline loops: CDR1 MNHNS, CDR2 SASEGT. The CDR3 consists of 16 residues. Trimming removed 4 bases from V and 10 bases from J; junction bases left unmatched: 15. The CDR3 is CASSGIRQGANSAYTI. The CDR3, as DNA: TGTGCCAGCAGTGGGATTCGACAGGGGGCGAACTCTGCCTACACCATC.